This TCR beta chain was retrieved from a study of identical twins. Study-wide points: Diverse VJ usage suggested most zero-insertion clonotypes were not invariant T cells.

The sample holds a few counts of this clonotype. Its matching antigen is unknown. TCRdb re-analysed the 5' RACE reads in MiXCR, keeping a single row per CDR3 protein. The sample contains a few hundred thousand distinct CDR3 sequences, about 11% of which appear only once. In germline, CDR1 is SGHVS, CDR2 FQNEAQ. Trimming cost V 2 bases and J 5 bases, with 9 bases left between them. The CDR3 contains 13 residues. The genes are TRBV7-8 and TRBJ2-5; D not resolved. The clonotype comes from a man in his fifties in good health. Sequenced input: memory T cells sorted from blood. The CDR3 protein is CASSLLSGETQYF. In nucleotides, the CDR3 is TGTGCCAGCAGCTTACTCAGTGGGGAGACCCAGTACTTC.